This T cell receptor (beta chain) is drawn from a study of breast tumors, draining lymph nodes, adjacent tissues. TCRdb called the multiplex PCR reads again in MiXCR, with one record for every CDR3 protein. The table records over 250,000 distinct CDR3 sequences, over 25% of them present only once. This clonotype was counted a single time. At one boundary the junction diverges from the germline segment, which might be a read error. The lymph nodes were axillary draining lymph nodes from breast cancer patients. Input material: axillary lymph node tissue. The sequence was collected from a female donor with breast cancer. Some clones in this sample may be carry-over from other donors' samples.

The CDR3 spells CTSSLLQGAGSPLHF. Here the CDR3 DNA reads TGCACCAGCAGCTTACTACAGGGGGCGGGCTCACCCCTCCACTTT. This chain links TRBV10-2 with TRBJ1-6; 9 nucleotides line up with TRBD1. The CDR3 totals 15 residues. CDR1 is WSHSY, CDR2 SAAADI, per germline.